The 27 T cell receptor beta chains below come from one sample, sequenced in a study of beta chain features in type 1 diabetes. What was sequenced were expressed TCRB transcripts, since all of the isolated RNA had been reverse transcribed. Sequencing used immunoSEQ multiplex PCR; TCRdb keeps in-frame clones, though not all of them. The sample lists under 90,000 clones, under 35% seen once, with about 0.42% in the top ten. Sequencing was carried out using stem cell memory CD4+ T cells from blood. These receptors were taken from a woman under 30 in good health.

The J gene is TRBJ2-7, the V gene TRBV7-9; 7 bases agree with TRBD1. The trim removed 8 bases at V and 7 bases at J, leaving 20 bases unmatched. The germline CDR1 and CDR2 sequences are SEHNR and FQNEAQ (reference sequence). This CDR3 is built from 16 residues. The CDR3 DNA is TGTGCCAGCCCGCCGCGGACAGGTTCCCCCCGAGGGGAGCAGTACTTC. As protein: CASPPRTGSPRGEQYF. Filled out from reference TRBV7-9 and TRBJ2-7, the complete variable domain reads DTGVSQNPRHKITKRGQNVTFRCDPISEHNRLYWYRQTLGQGPEFLTYFQNEAQLEKSRLLSDRFSAERPKGSFSTLEIQRTEQGDSAMYLCASPPRTGSPRGEQYFGPGTRLTVT.

The chain couples TRBV5-1 to TRBJ2-2; 8 bases agree with TRBD2. The J segment lost 2 bases and the V segment lost 5 bases, leaving 5 bases of the junction unmatched. CDR1 is SGHRS and CDR2 is YFSETQ in the germline V gene. CDR3 length: 15 residues. CDR3 sequence reads: CASRSLAVNTGELFF. In DNA form, the CDR3 reads TGCGCCAGCAGGTCACTAGCGGTTAACACCGGGGAGCTGTTTTTT.

This clone appeared a few times. V is TRBV4-3 and J is TRBJ1-4; 11 nucleotides agree with TRBD1. The V segment lost 4 bases and the J segment 8 bases; nucleotides outside the gene matches: 6. The CDR3 has 15 residues. Per the germline V gene, CDR1 is LGHNA and CDR2 is YSLEER. The CDR3 DNA reads as TGCGCCAGCAGCCCGAGGGGGACAGGGGGGGAAAAACTGTTTTTT. Its translation is CASSPRGTGGEKLFF.

DNA of the CDR3: TGTGCCATCAGTGTAGCAGACACTGAAGCTTTCTTT. Its protein product is CAISVADTEAFF. The rearrangement joins TRBV10-3 to TRBJ1-1; D not certain. Germline CDR1 ENHRY, CDR2 SYGVKD. Trimming removed 4 bases at V and 3 bases at J, with 6 bases between. The CDR3 is 12 amino acids.

This clone was observed a handful of times. Germline is not matched at one junction end, which may reflect a read error. The rearrangement links TRBV30 to TRBJ2-1; 10 nucleotides match TRBD2. Per the germline V gene, CDR1 is GTSNPN and CDR2 is SVGIG (reference sequence). There are 15 residues in the CDR3. CDR3 sequence reads: CASSGGAGGPYEQFF. Written as DNA, the CDR3 is TGTGCCTCGAGTGGTGGAGCGGGAGGGCCCTATGAGCAGTTCTTC. Full variable domain (outside the CDR3, taken from reference TRBV30 and TRBJ2-1): SQTIHQWPATLVQPVGSPLSLECTVEGTSNPNLYWYRQAAGRGLQLLFYSVGIGQISSEVPQNLSASRPQDRQFILSSKKLLLSDSGFYLCASSGGAGGPYEQFFGPGTRLTVL.

The genes are TRBV7-2 and TRBJ1-2, with a weak D call TRBD1 (5 bases). Germline assignment: CDR1 SGHTA and CDR2 FQGNSA. The CDR3 sequence is 15 residues long. V was clipped by 3 bases and J by 4 bases, with 15 bases between them. The CDR3 protein is CASSFGGSSLYGYTF. CDR3 DNA: TGTGCCAGCAGCTTTGGGGGGAGTAGTCTCTATGGCTACACCTTC.

This clone was counted between two and nine times. J is TRBJ1-5 and V is TRBV5-1; 9 bases match TRBD1. The CDR3 is 14 amino acids. The V segment lost 4 bases and the J segment 7 bases; nucleotides outside the gene matches: 6. Germline V gene data show CDR1 as SGHRS and CDR2 as YFSETQ. The CDR3 protein is CASSPGQGGQPQHF. The CDR3 DNA reads TGCGCCAGCAGCCCGGGACAGGGAGGCCAGCCCCAGCATTTT.

The chain joins TRBV2 to TRBJ2-2; possible D gene TRBD2, 5 bases. This CDR3 comprises 14 residues. Per germline, CDR1 SNHLY and CDR2 FYNNEI. Trimming removed 9 bases at V and 1 base at J, with 12 bases between. The CDR3 DNA is TGTGCCAGTGGCGGCGGAGGGAACACCGGGGAGCTGTTTTTT. Translating gives CASGGGGNTGELFF.

This clone was seen a handful of times. The chain couples TRBV9 to TRBJ1-5; no definite D call. The CDR3 spans 13 residues. Germline lookup yields CDR1 SGDLS and CDR2 YYNGEE. The V and J ends lost 0 bases and 6 bases respectively, with 7 bases between them. CDR3 DNA sequence: TGTGCCAGCAGCGTAGAGTTCGGTCAGCCCCAGCATTTT. Amino acid sequence: CASSVEFGQPQHF.

This clone was counted a few times. The V and J genes are TRBV2 and TRBJ1-5, with a weak D call TRBD1 (6 bases). CDR3 length equals 14 residues. Trimming stripped 8 bases from V and 5 bases from J, with 16 bases between. The germline V gene has CDR1 SNHLY and CDR2 FYNNEI. CDR3 coding DNA: TGTGCCAGCCTACAGGACAGAGCCTATCAGCCCCAGCATTTT. Protein product: CASLQDRAYQPQHF.

The chain carries TRBV7-2 and TRBJ2-7, with 7 bases aligning to TRBD2. The CDR3 is 15 residues long. The V gene's germline CDR1 is SGHTA and CDR2 FQGNSA. With V trimmed by 5 bases and J by 4 bases, 11 bases remained unmatched. This chain's CDR3 is CASSNRGVRRYEQYF. The DNA of the CDR3 is TGTGCCAGCAGCAACCGGGGGGTCCGGCGGTACGAGCAGTACTTC.

This clone occurred a few times. The chain employs TRBV23-1 and TRBJ2-5, with 12 bases fitting TRBD2. TRBV23-1 is classed as an ORF, of uncertain function. The V and J ends lost 0 bases and 6 bases, in that order; junction bases with no gene match: 2. This CDR3 contains 15 residues. The CDR3 sequence: CASSQSTSGGKTQYF. For the CDR3, the DNA is TGCGCCAGCAGTCAATCGACTAGCGGGGGAAAGACCCAGTACTTC.

The genes are TRBV10-3 and TRBJ2-7; D is unclear. Trimming removed 6 bases from V and 0 bases from J, with 12 bases in between. Germline V gives CDR1 ENHRY, CDR2 SYGVKD. CDR3 length equals 14 residues. This CDR3 is CAISPSMSSYEQYF. The CDR3 bases are TGTGCCATCAGCCCTTCAATGAGCTCCTACGAGCAGTACTTC.

The gene calls are TRBV7-6 and TRBJ1-5; no firm D call. V was cut by 5 bases and J by 1 base, with 6 bases left in between. Germline V gives CDR1 SGHVS, CDR2 FNYEAQ. The CDR3 extends over 13 amino acids. The CDR3 sequence: CASSAGSNQPQHF. In DNA, the CDR3 is TGTGCCAGCAGCGCGGGGAGCAATCAGCCCCAGCATTTT.

The V and J genes are TRBV19 and TRBJ2-5; 7 bases fit TRBD2. With 3 bases clipped from V and 1 base from J, the junction kept 8 bases outside the gene matches. Germline V gives CDR1 LNHDA, CDR2 SQIVND (reference sequence). The CDR3 is made up of 16 amino acids. CDR3 sequence: CASSMLAGRGQETQYF. The CDR3 coding sequence is TGTGCCAGTAGTATGTTAGCGGGCCGCGGCCAAGAGACCCAGTACTTC.

The chain uses TRBV11-2 and TRBJ1-1; tentative D call: TRBD1 (6 bases). Germline V gene sequence: CDR1 SGHAT, CDR2 FQNNGV. This CDR3 comprises 12 residues. Trimming left V 4 bases short and J 9 bases short, with 12 bases between. CDR3 coding DNA: TGTGCCAGCAGCTCTGGGGGGGCGAAAGCTTTCTTT. This translates into CASSSGGAKAFF.

The J gene is TRBJ2-7, the V gene TRBV5-1; D possibly corresponds to TRBD1 (6 bases). The CDR3 is 15 amino acids. V lost 0 bases to trimming and J lost 2 bases, with 12 bases between them. Germline CDR1 SGHRS, CDR2 YFSETQ. The CDR3 DNA sequence: TGCGCCAGCAGCTTGGAAGAGGCAGGGGCCTACGAGCAGTACTTC. It encodes CASSLEEAGAYEQYF.

This clone was seen a few times. The chain couples TRBV4-3 to TRBJ2-3; 12 nucleotides agree with TRBD2. CDR3 length: 16 residues. J was trimmed by 4 bases and V by 0 bases; bases with no gene match: 2. Germline CDR1 and CDR2: LGHNA and YSLEER. The CDR3 nucleotides read TGCGCCAGCAGCCAAGATCTAGCGGGGGGGTCAGATACGCAGTATTTT. Residues: CASSQDLAGGSDTQYF.

The genes are TRBV2 and TRBJ2-1; D is unclear. CDR3 length: 11 amino acids. The germline gives CDR1 SNHLY, CDR2 FYNNEI. V lost 6 bases, J lost 4 bases, and 4 bases lay in between. Written as DNA, the CDR3 is TGTGCCAGCAGAACATACAATGAGCAGTTCTTC. This gives the protein CASRTYNEQFF.

The sample holds a few counts of this clone. The rearrangement uses TRBV2 and TRBJ1-5, with D maybe TRBD1 (5 bases). The length of the CDR3 is 13 residues. V shed 3 bases and J shed 6 bases, with 9 bases lying between them. Germline values: CDR1 SNHLY, CDR2 FYNNEI. The CDR3 DNA sequence: TGTGCCAGCAGTGAGTCGGGGGTTCAGCCCCAGCATTTT. Protein product: CASSESGVQPQHF.

The chain combines TRBV18 with TRBJ1-1; D not resolved. This CDR3 comprises 14 residues. Trimming took 3 bases from V and 0 from J, leaving 8 bases between them. Germline CDR1 reads KGHSH; CDR2 reads LQKENI. The CDR3 DNA sequence: TGTGCCAGCTCACCTCCTAGTTTGAACACTGAAGCTTTCTTT. Translated, it gives CASSPPSLNTEAFF.

V is TRBV6-5 and J is TRBJ1-2; 9 bases are shared with TRBD1. The trim removed 6 bases at V and 4 bases at J, leaving 3 bases unmatched. CDR3 length: 13 amino acids. Germline V lookup: CDR1 MNHEY, CDR2 SVGAGI. CDR3 amino acids: CASRQTGGYGYTF. The CDR3 nucleotides read TGTGCCAGCAGACAGACAGGGGGCTATGGCTACACCTTC.

The rearrangement joins TRBV6-4 to TRBJ2-1; 10 positions agree with TRBD2. After removal of 1 base from V and 6 bases from J, the junction contained 6 bases not matched to a gene. The CDR3 sequence is 16 residues long. Germline V lookup: CDR1 MRHNA, CDR2 SNTAGT. The CDR3 loop reads CASSDYPSGGVNEQFF. The DNA for the CDR3 is TGTGCCAGCAGTGACTATCCTAGCGGGGGAGTCAATGAGCAGTTCTTC.

This clone was detected a few times. The chain has TRBV5-1 and TRBJ2-3; D might be TRBD2 (6 bases). The germline gives CDR1 SGHRS, CDR2 YFSETQ. Between the trimmed V and J ends, which lost 0 bases and 4 bases, there was a span of 12 bases. The CDR3 spans 15 residues. The CDR3 nucleotides are TGCGCCAGCAGCTTGGATGGGGGGAGGCCAGATACGCAGTATTTT. As protein: CASSLDGGRPDTQYF.

This clone was counted a few times. The V call is TRBV13, the J call TRBJ1-2, with 9 nucleotides matching TRBD1. The junction had 8 bases not matched to a gene; V was cut back by 6 bases and J by 6 bases. Germline values: CDR1 PRHDT, CDR2 FYEKMQ (reference sequence). The CDR3 spans 14 residues. The CDR3 protein is CASSHGTGRNGYTF. The CDR3 DNA reads as TGTGCCAGCAGTCATGGGACAGGGAGAAATGGCTACACCTTC.

This chain links TRBV2 with TRBJ2-6; TRBD2 is a possible D gene (6 bases). Trimming removed 7 bases from V and 0 bases from J, with 13 bases in between. The CDR3 extends over 16 amino acids. CDR1 and CDR2 (germline): SNHLY, FYNNEI. Here the CDR3 reads CASKGGGFSGANVLTF. CDR3 in DNA: TGTGCCAGCAAGGGTGGGGGGTTCTCTGGGGCCAACGTCCTGACTTTC. Variable domain in full (rest from reference TRBV2 and TRBJ2-6): EPEVTQTPSHQVTQMGQEVILRCVPISNHLYFYWYRQILGQKVEFLVSFYNNEISEKSEIFDDQFSVERPDGSNFTLKIRSTKLEDSAMYFCASKGGGFSGANVLTFGAGSRLTVL.

A single count supports this clone. The chain couples TRBV29-1 to TRBJ1-1; 7 nucleotides line up with TRBD1. The CDR3 spans 14 residues. The V segment lost 5 bases and the J segment 4 bases; nucleotides outside the gene matches: 10. Germline V gene data show CDR1 as SQVTM and CDR2 as ANQGSEA. DNA of the CDR3: TGCAGCGTTCCCTCAGGGGGTATCGGCACTGAAGCTTTCTTT. Protein: CSVPSGGIGTEAFF.